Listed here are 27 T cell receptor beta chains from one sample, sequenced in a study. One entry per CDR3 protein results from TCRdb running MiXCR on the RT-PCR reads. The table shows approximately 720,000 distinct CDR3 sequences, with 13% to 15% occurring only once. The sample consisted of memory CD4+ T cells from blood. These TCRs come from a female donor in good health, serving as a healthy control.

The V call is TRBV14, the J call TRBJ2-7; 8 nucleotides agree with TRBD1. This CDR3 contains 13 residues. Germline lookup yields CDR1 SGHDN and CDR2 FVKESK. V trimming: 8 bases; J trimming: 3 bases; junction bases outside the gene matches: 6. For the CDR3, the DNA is TGTGCCAGCGGCAGACAGGGGATCTACGAGCAGTACTTC. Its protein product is CASGRQGIYEQYF.

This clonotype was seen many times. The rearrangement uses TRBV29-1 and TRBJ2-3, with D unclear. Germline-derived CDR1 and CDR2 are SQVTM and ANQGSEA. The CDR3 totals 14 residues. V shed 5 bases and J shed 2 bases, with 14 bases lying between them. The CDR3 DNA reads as TGCAGCGTTTCCCCCGGGCTGAACACAGATACGCAGTATTTT. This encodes CSVSPGLNTDTQYF.

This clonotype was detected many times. DNA for the CDR3: TGCGCCAGCAGCCAAGGACGACTAGCGGGACCCGTTCAAGAGACCCAGTACTTC. The encoded protein is CASSQGRLAGPVQETQYF. The chain employs TRBV4-1 and TRBJ2-5, with 11 positions matching TRBD2. Germline V lookup: CDR1 MGHRA, CDR2 YSYEKL. After removal of 1 base from V and 2 bases from J, the junction contained 9 bases not matched to a gene. The CDR3 loop spans 18 amino acids.

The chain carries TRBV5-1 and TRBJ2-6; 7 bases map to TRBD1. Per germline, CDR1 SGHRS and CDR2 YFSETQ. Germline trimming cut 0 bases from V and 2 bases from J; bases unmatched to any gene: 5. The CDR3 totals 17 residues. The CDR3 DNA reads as TGCGCCAGCAGCTTGGTCCCAACAGGGGCTGGGGCCAACGTCCTGACTTTC. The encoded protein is CASSLVPTGAGANVLTF. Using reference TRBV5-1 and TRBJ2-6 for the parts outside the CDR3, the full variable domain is KAGVTQTPRYLIKTRGQQVTLSCSPISGHRSVSWYQQTPGQGLQFLFEYFSETQRNKGNFPGRFSGRQFSNSRSEMNVSTLELGDSALYLCASSLVPTGAGANVLTFGAGSRLTVL.

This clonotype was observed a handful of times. Here the CDR3 reads CATSERRTGSTDTQYF. The CDR3 coding sequence is TGTGCCACCAGTGAACGCCGGACAGGGAGCACAGATACGCAGTATTTT. The rearrangement joins TRBV24-1 to TRBJ2-3; the match to TRBD1 covers 8 bases. With V trimmed by 4 bases and J by 0 bases, 5 bases remained unmatched. The germline CDR1 and CDR2 sequences are KGHDR and SFDVKD. CDR3 length: 16 residues.

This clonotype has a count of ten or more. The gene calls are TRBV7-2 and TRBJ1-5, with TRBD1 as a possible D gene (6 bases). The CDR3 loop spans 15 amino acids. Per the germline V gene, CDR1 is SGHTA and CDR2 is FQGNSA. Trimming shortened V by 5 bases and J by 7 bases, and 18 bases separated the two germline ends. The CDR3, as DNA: TGTGCCAGCAGCCAAACGACTGCAAGGGGGCAGCCCCAGCATTTT. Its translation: CASSQTTARGQPQHF.

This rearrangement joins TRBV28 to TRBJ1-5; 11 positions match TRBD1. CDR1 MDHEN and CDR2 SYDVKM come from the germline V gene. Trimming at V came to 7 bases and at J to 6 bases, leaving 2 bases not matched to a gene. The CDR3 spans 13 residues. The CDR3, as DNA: TGTGCCAGCATGGGACAGGGGGGTCAGCCCCAGCATTTT. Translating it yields CASMGQGGQPQHF.

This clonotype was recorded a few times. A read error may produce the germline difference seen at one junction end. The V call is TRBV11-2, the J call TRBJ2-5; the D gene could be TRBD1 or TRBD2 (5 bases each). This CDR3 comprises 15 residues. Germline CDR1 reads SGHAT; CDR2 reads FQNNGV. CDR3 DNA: TGTGCCAGTAGCTTAGATCCTGGGGGCCAAGAGACCCAGTACTTC. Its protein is CASSLDPGGQETQYF.

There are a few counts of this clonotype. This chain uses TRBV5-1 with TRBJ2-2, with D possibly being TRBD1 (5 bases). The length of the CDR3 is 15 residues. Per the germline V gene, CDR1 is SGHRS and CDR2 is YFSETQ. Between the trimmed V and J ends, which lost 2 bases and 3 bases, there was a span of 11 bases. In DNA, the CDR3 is TGCGCCAGCAGCTTAGGGGTAACGGACACCGGGGAGCTGTTTTTT. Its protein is CASSLGVTDTGELFF.

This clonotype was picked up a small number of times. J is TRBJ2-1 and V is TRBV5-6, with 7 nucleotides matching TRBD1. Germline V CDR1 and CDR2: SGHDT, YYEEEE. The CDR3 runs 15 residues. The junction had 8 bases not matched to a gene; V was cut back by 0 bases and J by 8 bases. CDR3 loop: CASSLDRGISDEQFF. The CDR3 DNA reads TGTGCCAGCAGCTTGGACAGGGGAATCTCCGATGAGCAGTTCTTC.

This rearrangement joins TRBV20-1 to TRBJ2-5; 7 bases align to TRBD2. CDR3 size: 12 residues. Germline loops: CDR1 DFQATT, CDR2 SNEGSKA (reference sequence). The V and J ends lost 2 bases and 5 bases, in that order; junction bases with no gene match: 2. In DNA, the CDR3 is TGCAGTGCTAGACATAGCGGGGAGACCCAGTACTTC. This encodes CSARHSGETQYF.

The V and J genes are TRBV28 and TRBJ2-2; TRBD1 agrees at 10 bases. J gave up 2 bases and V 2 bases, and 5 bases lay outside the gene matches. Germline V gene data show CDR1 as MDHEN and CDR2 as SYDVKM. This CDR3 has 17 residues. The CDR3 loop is CASSLLGQGTNTGELFF. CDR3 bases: TGTGCCAGCAGTTTACTGGGACAGGGGACCAACACCGGGGAGCTGTTTTTT.

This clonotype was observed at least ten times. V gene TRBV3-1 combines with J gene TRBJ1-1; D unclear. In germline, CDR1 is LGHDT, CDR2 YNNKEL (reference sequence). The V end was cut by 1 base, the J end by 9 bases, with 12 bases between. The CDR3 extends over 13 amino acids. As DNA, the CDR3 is TGTGCCAGCAGCCAAGGGAGGGCCGGAAAAGCTTTCTTT. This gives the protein CASSQGRAGKAFF.

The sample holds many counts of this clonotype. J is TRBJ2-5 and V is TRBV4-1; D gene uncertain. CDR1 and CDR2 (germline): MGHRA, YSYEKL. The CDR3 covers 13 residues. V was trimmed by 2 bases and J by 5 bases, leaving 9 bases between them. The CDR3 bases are TGCGCCAGCAGCCAATTACCTAAGGAGACCCAGTACTTC. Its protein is CASSQLPKETQYF.

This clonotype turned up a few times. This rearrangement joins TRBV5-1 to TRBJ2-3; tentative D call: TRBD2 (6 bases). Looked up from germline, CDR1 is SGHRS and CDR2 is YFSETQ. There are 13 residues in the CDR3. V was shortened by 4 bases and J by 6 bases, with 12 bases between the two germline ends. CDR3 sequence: CASSTGVRDTQYF. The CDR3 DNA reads TGCGCCAGCAGCACGGGGGTACGGGATACGCAGTATTTT.

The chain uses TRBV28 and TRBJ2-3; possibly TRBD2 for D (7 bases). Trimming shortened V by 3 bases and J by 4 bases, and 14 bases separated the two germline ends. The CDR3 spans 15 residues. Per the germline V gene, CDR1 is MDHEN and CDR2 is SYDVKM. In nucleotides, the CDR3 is TGTGCCAGCAGTTTTGTGGGGGGGCGGGCAGATACGCAGTATTTT. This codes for CASSFVGGRADTQYF. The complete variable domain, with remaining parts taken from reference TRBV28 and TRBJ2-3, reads DVKVTQSSRYLVKRTGEKVFLECVQDMDHENMFWYRQDPGLGLRLIYFSYDVKMKEKGDIPEGYSVSREKKERFSLILESASTNQTSMYLCASSFVGGRADTQYFGPGTRLTVL.

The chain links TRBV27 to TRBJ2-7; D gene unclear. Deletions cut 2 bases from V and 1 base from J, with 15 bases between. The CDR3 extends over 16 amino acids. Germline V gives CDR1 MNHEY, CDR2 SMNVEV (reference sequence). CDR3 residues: CASSLGPPAASYEQYF. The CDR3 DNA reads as TGTGCCAGCAGTTTAGGACCACCGGCGGCTTCCTACGAGCAGTACTTC.

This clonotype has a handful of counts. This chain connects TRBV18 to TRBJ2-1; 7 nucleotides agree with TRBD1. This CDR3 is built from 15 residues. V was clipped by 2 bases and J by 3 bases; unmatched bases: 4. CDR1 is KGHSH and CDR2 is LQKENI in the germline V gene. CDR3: CASSPMGDSYNEQFF. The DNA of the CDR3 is TGTGCCAGCTCACCAATGGGGGACAGCTACAATGAGCAGTTCTTC.

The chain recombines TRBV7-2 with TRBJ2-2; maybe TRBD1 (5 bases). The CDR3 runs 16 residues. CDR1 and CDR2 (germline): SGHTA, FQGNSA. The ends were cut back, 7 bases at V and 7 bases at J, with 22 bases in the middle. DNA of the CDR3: TGTGCCAGCACCATAACCAGGCTCAGGGTTGGCGGGGAGCTGTTTTTT. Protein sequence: CASTITRLRVGGELFF.

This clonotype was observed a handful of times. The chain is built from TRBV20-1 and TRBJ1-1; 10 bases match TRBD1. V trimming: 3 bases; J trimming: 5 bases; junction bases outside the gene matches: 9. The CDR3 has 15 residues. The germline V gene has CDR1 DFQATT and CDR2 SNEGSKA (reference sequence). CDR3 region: CSASPDRGFETEAFF. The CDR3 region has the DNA TGCAGTGCTAGTCCGGACAGGGGGTTCGAGACTGAAGCTTTCTTT.

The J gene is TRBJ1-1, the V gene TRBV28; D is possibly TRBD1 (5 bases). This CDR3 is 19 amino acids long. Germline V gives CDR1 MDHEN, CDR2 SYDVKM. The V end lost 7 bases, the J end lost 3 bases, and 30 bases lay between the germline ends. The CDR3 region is CASTSSGIGQGRGDTEAFF. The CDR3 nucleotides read TGTGCCAGCACTTCATCGGGCATAGGGCAGGGAAGGGGTGACACTGAAGCTTTCTTT.

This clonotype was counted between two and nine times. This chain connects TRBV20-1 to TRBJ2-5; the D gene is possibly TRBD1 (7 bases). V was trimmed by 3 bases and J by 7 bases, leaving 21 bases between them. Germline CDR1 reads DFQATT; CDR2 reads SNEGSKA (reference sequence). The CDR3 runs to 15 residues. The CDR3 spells CSASAGRGVVVTQYF. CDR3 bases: TGCAGTGCTAGCGCTGGCAGGGGGGTAGTCGTGACCCAGTACTTC.

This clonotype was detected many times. CDR3 DNA sequence: TGCGCCAGCAGCCACGGACAGGGAGTTGTTGATGAGCAGTTCTTC. Its translation: CASSHGQGVVDEQFF. V is TRBV5-1 and J is TRBJ2-1; 8 bases map to TRBD1. The CDR3 is 15 residues long. Losses at the gene ends were 4 bases for V and 8 bases for J; bases not matched to a gene: 11. Per germline, CDR1 SGHRS and CDR2 YFSETQ.

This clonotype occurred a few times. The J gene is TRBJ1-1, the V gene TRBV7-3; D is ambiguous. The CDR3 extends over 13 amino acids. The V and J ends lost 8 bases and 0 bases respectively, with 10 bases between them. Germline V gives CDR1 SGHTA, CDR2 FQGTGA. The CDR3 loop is CASSTGMNTEAFF. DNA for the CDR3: TGTGCCAGCTCGACTGGCATGAACACTGAAGCTTTCTTT.

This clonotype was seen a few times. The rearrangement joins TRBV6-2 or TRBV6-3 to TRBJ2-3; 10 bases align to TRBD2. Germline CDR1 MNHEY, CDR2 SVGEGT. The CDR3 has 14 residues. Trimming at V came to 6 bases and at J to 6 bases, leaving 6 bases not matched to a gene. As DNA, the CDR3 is TGTGCCAGCAGATTAGCGGGGGGCCTTGATACGCAGTATTTT. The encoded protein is CASRLAGGLDTQYF.

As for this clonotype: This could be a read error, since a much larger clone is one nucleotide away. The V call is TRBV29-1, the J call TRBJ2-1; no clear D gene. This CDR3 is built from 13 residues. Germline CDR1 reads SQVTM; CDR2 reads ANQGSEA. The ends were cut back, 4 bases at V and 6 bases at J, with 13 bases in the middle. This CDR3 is CSVGGSYCNEQFF. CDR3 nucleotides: TGCAGCGTTGGGGGAAGCTACTGCAATGAGCAGTTCTTC.

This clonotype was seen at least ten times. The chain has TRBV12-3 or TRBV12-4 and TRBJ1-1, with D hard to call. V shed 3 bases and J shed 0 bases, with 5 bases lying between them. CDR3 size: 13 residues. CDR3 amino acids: CASSLPVNTEAFF. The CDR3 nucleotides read TGTGCCAGCAGTTTGCCGGTGAACACTGAAGCTTTCTTT.